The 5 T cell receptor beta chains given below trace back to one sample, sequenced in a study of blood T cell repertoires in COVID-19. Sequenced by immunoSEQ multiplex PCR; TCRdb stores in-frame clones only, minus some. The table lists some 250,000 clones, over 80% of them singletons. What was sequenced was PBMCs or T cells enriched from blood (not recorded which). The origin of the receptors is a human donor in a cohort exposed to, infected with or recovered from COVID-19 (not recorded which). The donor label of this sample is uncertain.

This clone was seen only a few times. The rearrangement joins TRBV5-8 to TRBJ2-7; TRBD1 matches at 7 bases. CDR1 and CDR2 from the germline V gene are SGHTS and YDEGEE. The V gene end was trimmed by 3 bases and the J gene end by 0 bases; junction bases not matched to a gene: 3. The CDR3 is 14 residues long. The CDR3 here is CASSSGQPSYEQYF. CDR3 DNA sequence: TGTGCCAGCAGCTCGGGACAGCCCTCCTACGAGCAGTACTTC. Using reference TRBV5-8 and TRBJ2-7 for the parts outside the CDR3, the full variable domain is EAGVTQSPTHLIKTRGQQATLRCSPISGHTSVYWYQQALGLGLQFLLWYDEGEERNRGNFPPRFSGRQFPNYSSELNVNALELEDSALYLCASSSGQPSYEQYFGPGTRLTVT.

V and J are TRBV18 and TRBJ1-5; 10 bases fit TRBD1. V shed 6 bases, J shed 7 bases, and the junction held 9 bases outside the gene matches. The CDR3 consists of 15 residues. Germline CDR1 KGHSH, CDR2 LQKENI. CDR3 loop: CASSSGTGERQPQHF. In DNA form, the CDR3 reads TGTGCCAGCTCGTCCGGGACAGGGGAAAGACAGCCCCAGCATTTT. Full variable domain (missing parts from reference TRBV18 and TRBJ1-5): NAGVMQNPRHLVRRRGQEARLRCSPMKGHSHVYWYRQLPEEGLKFMVYLQKENIIDESGMPKERFSAEFPKEGPSILRIQQVVRGDSAAYFCASSSGTGERQPQHFGDGTRLSIL.

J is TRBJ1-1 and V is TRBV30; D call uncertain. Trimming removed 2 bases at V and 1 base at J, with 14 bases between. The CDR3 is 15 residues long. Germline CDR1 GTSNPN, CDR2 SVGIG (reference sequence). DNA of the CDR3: TGTGCCTGGAGTTCCGTGGCGGGGAGGAACACTGAAGCTTTCTTT. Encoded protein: CAWSSVAGRNTEAFF.

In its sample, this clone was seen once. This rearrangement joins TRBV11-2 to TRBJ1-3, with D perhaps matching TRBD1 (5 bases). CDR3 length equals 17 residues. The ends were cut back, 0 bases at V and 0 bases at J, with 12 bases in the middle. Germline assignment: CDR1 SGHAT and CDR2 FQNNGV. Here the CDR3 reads CASSLDGGIPSGNTIYF. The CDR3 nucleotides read TGTGCCAGCAGCTTAGATGGGGGGATCCCCTCTGGAAACACCATATATTTT.

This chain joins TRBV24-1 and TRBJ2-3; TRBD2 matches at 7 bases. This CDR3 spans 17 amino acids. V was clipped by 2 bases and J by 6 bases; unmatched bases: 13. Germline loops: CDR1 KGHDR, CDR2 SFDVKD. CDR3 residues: CATSDWVGGVLMDTQYF. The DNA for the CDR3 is TGTGCCACCAGTGATTGGGTGGGGGGGGTCCTTATGGATACGCAGTATTTT.